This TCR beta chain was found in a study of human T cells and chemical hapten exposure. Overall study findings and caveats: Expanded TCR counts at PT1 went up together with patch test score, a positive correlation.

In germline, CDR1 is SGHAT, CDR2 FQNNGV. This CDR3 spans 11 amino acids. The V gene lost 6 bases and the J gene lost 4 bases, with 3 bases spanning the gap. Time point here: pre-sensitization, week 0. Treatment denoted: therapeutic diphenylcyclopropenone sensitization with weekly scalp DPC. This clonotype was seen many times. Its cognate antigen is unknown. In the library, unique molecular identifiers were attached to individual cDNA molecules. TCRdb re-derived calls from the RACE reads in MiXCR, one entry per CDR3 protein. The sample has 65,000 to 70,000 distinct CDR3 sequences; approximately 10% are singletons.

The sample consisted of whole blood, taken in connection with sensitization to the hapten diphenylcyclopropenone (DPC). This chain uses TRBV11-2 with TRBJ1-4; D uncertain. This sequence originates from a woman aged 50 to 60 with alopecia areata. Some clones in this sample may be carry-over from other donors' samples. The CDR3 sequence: CASSLNEKLFF. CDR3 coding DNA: TGTGCCAGCAGTCTTAATGAAAAACTGTTTTTT.